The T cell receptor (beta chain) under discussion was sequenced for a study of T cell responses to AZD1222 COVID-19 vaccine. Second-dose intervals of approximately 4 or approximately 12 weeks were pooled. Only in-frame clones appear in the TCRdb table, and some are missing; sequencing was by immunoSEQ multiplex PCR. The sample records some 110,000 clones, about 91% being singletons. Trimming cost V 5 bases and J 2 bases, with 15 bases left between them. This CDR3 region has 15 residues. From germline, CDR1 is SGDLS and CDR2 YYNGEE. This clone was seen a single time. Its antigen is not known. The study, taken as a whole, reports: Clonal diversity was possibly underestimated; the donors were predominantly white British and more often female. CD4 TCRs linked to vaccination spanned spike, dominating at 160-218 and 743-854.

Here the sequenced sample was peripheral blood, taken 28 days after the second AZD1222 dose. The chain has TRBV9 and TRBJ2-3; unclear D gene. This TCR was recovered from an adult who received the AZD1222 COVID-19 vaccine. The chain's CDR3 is CASSFQALYTDTQYF. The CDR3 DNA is TGTGCCAGCAGTTTTCAAGCGCTCTACACAGATACGCAGTATTTT.